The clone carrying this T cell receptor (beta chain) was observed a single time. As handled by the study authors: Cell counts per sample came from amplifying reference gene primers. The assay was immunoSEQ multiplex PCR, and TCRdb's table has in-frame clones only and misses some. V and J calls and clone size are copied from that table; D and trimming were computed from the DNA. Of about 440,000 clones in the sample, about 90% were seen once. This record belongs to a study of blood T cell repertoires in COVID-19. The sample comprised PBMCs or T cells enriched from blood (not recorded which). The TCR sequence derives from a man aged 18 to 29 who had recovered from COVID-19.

The CDR3 sequence: CSVAGARGYTF. CDR3 nucleotides: TGCAGCGTTGCTGGGGCTCGCGGCTACACCTTC. J is TRBJ1-2 and V is TRBV29-1; tentative D call: TRBD1 (5 bases). Looked up from germline, CDR1 is SQVTM and CDR2 is ANQGSEA. V was shortened by 4 bases and J by 8 bases, with 11 bases between the two germline ends. The CDR3 has 11 residues.